The source of this TCR beta chain is a study of cytomegalovirus exposure and HLA in healthy donors (dated by TCRdb to 2015 to 2018). About the study as a whole: An earlier analysis of roughly 500 of the donors reported around 280 Gb of sequence data and 95 million to 130 million unique TCR beta sequences obtained from approximately 180 million T cells. A handful of DR-DQ haplotypes were handled as single units for association and clustering because linkage in the cohort was strong. Donor age, sex, ethnicity and CMV serostatus were collected together with the repertoire data. HLA typing included class I and class II loci at four-digit resolution. The number of typed donors differed by locus: about 620-640 for A, B, C, DRB1 and DQB1; 500 to 550 for DQA1; fewer than 610 for DPA1; and roughly 470 for DPB1. On average, around 230,000 unique TCR beta nucleotide sequences were sequenced per donor among more than 350 genotyped donors of the cohort, with roughly 20% of those sequences being non-productive. The study aimed to test whether cataloging public T cell receptors could reveal signatures of past pathogen exposure. A separate validation cohort of roughly 130 different subjects was used in addition to the 666-subject first cohort. A later genetic analysis took genome-wide SNP genotypes for about 55% of the 666 donors and used that subset as a discovery cohort. To predict cytomegalovirus infection status, the study combined high-throughput TCR immunosequencing, statistical association of individual TCRs with disease status, and machine learning. All discovery cohort repertoires had been generated on a single sequencing platform. A later analysis re-examined previously published TCR beta repertoires from roughly 720 donors and added high-resolution HLA genotyping to investigate patterns of TCR occurrence. An early release that covered 500 to 800 HLA-typed donors contained about 300 gigabases of sequencing data and 85 million to 100 million unique TCR sequences. Of the 350 to 450 genotyped donors, 65% to 90% were placed in the genetic ancestry cluster associated with self-reported Caucasian donors. In an earlier analysis of 500 to 650 of the donors, high-throughput TCR beta sequencing was used to judge whether each TCR beta V gene segment behaved as functional or pseudogenic. The study used immunosequencing to profile the T cell repertoires of about 670 subjects and linked those repertoires to cytomegalovirus serostatus. The later analysis used no new phenotypic data to find candidate immune exposures, relying instead on TCR beta sequences and their occurrence across donors. Broad study findings and their caveats: Specific HLA alleles were associated with 15,000 to 20,000 TCR beta sequences at a false discovery rate of 0.05 in a later analysis. In a later analysis, most CMV-associated TCR beta chains were found to appear HLA-restricted, with HLA associations seemingly driven largely by CMV exposure. Broadly in line with IMGT annotations, most TCR beta V segments showed up in productive rearrangements about 87% or about 30% of the time in an earlier analysis of some 590 of the donors. The study gave a list of 150 to 200 TCR beta chains associated with cytomegalovirus. Roughly uniform sequencing depth across donors was assumed in presence/absence analyses, although this assumption may not hold. Three of the identified cytomegalovirus-associated TCR beta chains were confirmed in vitro to be specific for cytomegalovirus antigens. The sequencing pipeline was judged likely to have produced a cluster of highly shared sequence variants as a technical artifact. An association between a missense DCLRE1C variant and V-gene and J-gene trimming of TCR beta chains was found in a later genetic analysis and replicated in an independent cohort. While some public TCRs were present in many individuals, most TCR sequences turned up only very rarely across donors. According to a later analysis, TCR association rates differed among HLA loci, with DRB1 alleles showing the most associated TCRs and HLA-C alleles showing the fewest. It was suggested by the authors that the approach could potentially be generalized to other disease states and immunological phenotypes. In this cohort, only TCR beta chains were sequenced, and detectable features were limited by the absence of alpha or paired-chain data. A further reported finding was that TCR beta sequences accurately predicted the HLA-A and HLA-B alleles for most subjects in the first cohort. Assigning TCR associations to individual alleles was difficult when HLA alleles, especially DR and DQ, strongly co-occurred. For the cohort, immune exposure information was limited to CMV serostatus. A later analysis reported that several top co-occurrence clusters appeared linked to parvovirus B19, influenza, CMV and Epstein-Barr virus. A later analysis found that HLA-associated TCR beta chains were more clonally expanded and had lower generation probabilities than equally common non-associated chains. Correlated functional status among segregating V segments might be attributable to linkage disequilibrium, but an unknown experimental factor could not be ruled out. The classifier was reported to diagnose cytomegalovirus status with high specificity and sensitivity in both the original cohort and the validation cohort. According to a later genetic analysis, donors in an Asian-associated ancestry cluster had fewer N-insertions in productive TCRs than the approximately 690-donor mean. HLA typing was unavailable for some donors at each locus, so association tests used only the typed subset. The earlier analysis of a few hundred of the donors excluded over 15 rarely observed V segments, including chromosome 9 orphons, because counts were too low.

The cohort was made up of 666 healthy bone marrow donors. At the time of sampling, all cohort members were nominally healthy, though unrecorded immune exposures were likely present. The donor was CMV seropositive and belonged to the group of 250 to 300 seropositive cohort members. Each donor provided a peripheral blood sample, and peripheral blood mononuclear cells were used for TCR beta sequencing. The Qiagen DNeasy Blood Extraction Kit was used to extract genomic DNA from the blood cell samples. Remarks on this clone: This receptor's antigen is unknown. No quality values exist for individual bases; no much larger clone is one base distant.

Receptor amplification or capture employed the immunoSEQ multiplex PCR assay. For the multiplex PCR, a mixture combining 60 forward primers for TCR Vbeta segments and 13 reverse primers for TCR Jbeta segments was used. A multiplex PCR assay on genomic DNA amplified the CDR3 region of rearranged TCR beta genes. The Illumina HiSeq System was used to sequence the amplified TCR beta libraries as 87-base-pair reads. As for the original processing: A later analysis tallied 75 million to 85 million unique TCR beta chains across the 666 repertoires, and approximately 11 million of those chains were shared by two or more donors. To remove PCR and sequencing errors, raw reads were error-corrected and collapsed into unique sequences using a nearest-neighbor algorithm that merged closely related sequences. To assign V, D and J gene segments, CDR3 sequences were aligned to IMGT reference sequences. For a sequence to be retained, at least a six-nucleotide match to both a V gene segment and a J gene segment was required. A rearrangement counted as productive if the CDR3 had no stop codons and remained in frame with V and J, and every other rearrangement counted as non-productive. Following IMGT convention, CDR3 was defined as the stretch from the second conserved V-encoded cysteine to the conserved J-encoded phenylalanine. The earlier analysis of about 620 of the donors excluded sequences that lacked an unambiguous match to a single V gene segment. In an earlier analysis of a few hundred of the donors, V segments were called functional above 56.7% productive rearrangements and were called segregating when the between-donor standard deviation exceeded 5%. A statistical classification framework was developed to diagnose cytomegalovirus status using the catalog of TCR beta chain sequences. In a later analysis, V and J genes were assigned by comparing TCR nucleotide sequences against IMGT/GENE-DB human TR gene sequences. In a later analysis, CDR3 sequences and most-parsimonious VDJ recombination scenarios were assigned using the TCRdist pipeline. In a later analysis, each TCR beta chain was defined by its CDR3 amino acid sequence together with its V-gene family, and reads lacking a unique V-gene family were excluded. In a later analysis, 450 to 600 highly shared, low-generation-probability nucleotide sequences were removed to address suspected cross-contamination and a sequencing artifact. For each public chain, a later analysis derived a clonal expansion index from normalized ranks of inferred template counts within each repertoire. Generation probabilities in a later analysis came from a VDJ recombination model fitted to out-of-frame rearrangements, and those results were checked against IGoR. A later analysis scored TCR-TCR, TCR-HLA and TCR-CMV co-occurrence with hypergeometric tests, applying a repertoire-size bias correction to TCR pairs. To estimate false discovery rates, a later analysis permuted the HLA or CMV assignments 20 times. A later analysis grouped co-occurring TCRs with DBSCAN, adding TCRdist sequence similarity when clustering within HLA-allele-positive subsets. Repertoires with fewer than 30,000 or more than 120,000 public chains were left out of co-occurrence clustering, as were five repertoires with anomalous nucleotide sharing. TCRdb carries this immuneACCESS record with in-frame sequences only. Its versions omit some clonotypes, under half of them owing to an unresolved V gene in the studies checked, with the rest unexplained. D and trimming come from the DNA, and the V and J calls and clone size come from that table. For this sample there are roughly 70,000 clones; 80% to 90% appear just once. The top ten constitute around 10% of the sample.

This receptor was obtained from a woman in her 30s in good health and CMV-seropositive. Material: PBMCs.

The bases are TGTGCCAGCAGAACAGGGGGCACTGAAGCTTTCTTT. Translation gives CASRTGGTEAFF. The V and J segments used are TRBV2 and TRBJ1-1, with TRBD1 identical over 8 junction bases. CDR1 SNHLY and CDR2 FYNNEI were looked up in the germline V gene. Trimming accounts for 6 bases at V and 4 bases at J, while the number of junction bases matched to no gene is 1. The CDR3 holds 12 amino acids from the cysteine to the phenylalanine. CDR3 DNA is the only sequence kept; it has 36 bases, read in frame from the first base.